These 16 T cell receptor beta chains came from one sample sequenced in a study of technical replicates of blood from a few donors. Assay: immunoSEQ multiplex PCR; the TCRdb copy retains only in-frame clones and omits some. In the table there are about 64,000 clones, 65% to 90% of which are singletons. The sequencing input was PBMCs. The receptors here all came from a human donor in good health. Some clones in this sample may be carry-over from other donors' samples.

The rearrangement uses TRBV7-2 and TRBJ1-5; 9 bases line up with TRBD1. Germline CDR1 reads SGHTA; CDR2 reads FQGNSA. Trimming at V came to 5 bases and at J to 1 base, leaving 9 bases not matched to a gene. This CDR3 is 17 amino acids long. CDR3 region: CASSGGTGFSSNQPQHF. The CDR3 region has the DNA TGTGCCAGCAGCGGGGGGACAGGGTTTTCAAGCAATCAGCCCCAGCATTTT.

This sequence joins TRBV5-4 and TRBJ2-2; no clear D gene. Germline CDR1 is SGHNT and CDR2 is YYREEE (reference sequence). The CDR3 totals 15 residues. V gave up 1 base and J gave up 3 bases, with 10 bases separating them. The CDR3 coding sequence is TGTGCCAGCAGCTTGAAAGGAGTCGACACCGGGGAGCTGTTTTTT. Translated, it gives CASSLKGVDTGELFF.

The CDR3: CASSFSGNEQFF. CDR3 DNA sequence: TGCGCCAGCAGCTTTAGCGGTAATGAGCAGTTCTTC. V gene TRBV5-1 combines with J gene TRBJ2-1, with D tentatively TRBD2 (6 bases). Germline CDR1 reads SGHRS; CDR2 reads YFSETQ. Trimming removed 2 bases from V and 7 bases from J, with 7 bases in between. This CDR3 contains 12 residues.

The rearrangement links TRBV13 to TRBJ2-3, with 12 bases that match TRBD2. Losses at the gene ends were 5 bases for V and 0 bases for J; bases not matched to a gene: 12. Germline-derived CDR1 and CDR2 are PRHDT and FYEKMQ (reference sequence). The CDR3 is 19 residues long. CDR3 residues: CASSRFFRLAGESTDTQYF. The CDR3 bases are TGTGCCAGCAGCAGATTCTTCAGACTAGCGGGGGAAAGCACAGATACGCAGTATTTT. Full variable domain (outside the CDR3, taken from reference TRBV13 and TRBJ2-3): AAGVIQSPRHLIKEKRETATLKCYPIPRHDTVYWYQQGPGQDPQFLISFYEKMQSDKGSIPDRFSAQQFSDYHSELNMSSLELGDSALYFCASSRFFRLAGESTDTQYFGPGTRLTVL.

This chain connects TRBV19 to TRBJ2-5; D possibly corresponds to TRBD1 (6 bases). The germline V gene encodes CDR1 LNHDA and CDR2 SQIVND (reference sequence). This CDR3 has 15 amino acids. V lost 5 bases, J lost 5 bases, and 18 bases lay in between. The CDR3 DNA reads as TGTGCCAGTAGTCCCAGGACAGTCGGTGGGGAGACCCAGTACTTC. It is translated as CASSPRTVGGETQYF. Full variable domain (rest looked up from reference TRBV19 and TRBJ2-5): DGGITQSPKYLFRKEGQNVTLSCEQNLNHDAMYWYRQDPGQGLRLIYYSQIVNDFQKGDIAEGYSVSREKKESFPLTVTSAQKNPTAFYLCASSPRTVGGETQYFGPGTRLLVL.

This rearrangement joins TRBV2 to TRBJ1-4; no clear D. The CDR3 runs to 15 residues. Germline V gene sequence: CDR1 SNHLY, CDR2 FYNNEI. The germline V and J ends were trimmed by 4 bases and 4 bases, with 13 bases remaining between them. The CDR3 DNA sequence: TGTGCCAGCAGTGTGGAGAAAAGAAATAATGAAAAACTGTTTTTT. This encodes CASSVEKRNNEKLFF. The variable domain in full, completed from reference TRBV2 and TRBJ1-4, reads EPEVTQTPSHQVTQMGQEVILRCVPISNHLYFYWYRQILGQKVEFLVSFYNNEISEKSEIFDDQFSVERPDGSNFTLKIRSTKLEDSAMYFCASSVEKRNNEKLFFGSGTQLSVL.

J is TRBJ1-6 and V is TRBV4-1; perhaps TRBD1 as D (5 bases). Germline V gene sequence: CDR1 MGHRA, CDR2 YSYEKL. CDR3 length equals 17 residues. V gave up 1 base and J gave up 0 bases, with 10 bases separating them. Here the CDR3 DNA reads TGCGCCAGCAGCCAAGGACAGCTTAGCTCCTATAATTCACCCCTCCACTTT. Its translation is CASSQGQLSSYNSPLHF.

Here the CDR3 reads CASSLARNYEQYF. In DNA form, the CDR3 reads TGTGCCAGCAGCTTAGCGCGCAACTACGAGCAGTACTTC. The chain carries TRBV7-2 and TRBJ2-7; D uncertain. V gave up 0 bases and J gave up 3 bases, with 6 bases separating them. The germline V gene encodes CDR1 SGHTA and CDR2 FQGNSA. The CDR3 runs 13 residues. Based on the CDR3 plus reference TRBV7-2 and TRBJ2-7, the full variable domain is GAGVSQSPSNKVTEKGKDVELRCDPISGHTALYWYRQSLGQGLEFLIYFQGNSAPDKSGLPSDRFSAERTGGSVSTLTIQRTQQEDSAVYLCASSLARNYEQYFGPGTRLTVT.

The CDR3 loop is CASRITSGSHEQYF. The CDR3 coding sequence is TGTGCCAGCAGGATTACTAGCGGGAGCCACGAGCAGTACTTC. The chain links TRBV5-6 to TRBJ2-7; 11 bases map to TRBD2. The length of the CDR3 is 14 residues. CDR1 and CDR2 (germline): SGHDT, YYEEEE. The junction had 6 bases not matched to a gene; V was cut back by 5 bases and J by 5 bases. Drawing the rest from reference TRBV5-6 and TRBJ2-7, the complete variable domain is DAGVTQSPTHLIKTRGQQVTLRCSPKSGHDTVSWYQQALGQGPQFIFQYYEEEERQRGNFPDRFSGHQFPNYSSELNVNALLLGDSALYLCASRITSGSHEQYFGPGTRLTVT.

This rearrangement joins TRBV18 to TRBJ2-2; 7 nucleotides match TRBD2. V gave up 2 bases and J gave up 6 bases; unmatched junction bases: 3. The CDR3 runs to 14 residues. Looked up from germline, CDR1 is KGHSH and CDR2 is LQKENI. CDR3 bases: TGTGCCAGCTCACCAATGGCGGGAGCCGGGGAGCTGTTTTTT. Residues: CASSPMAGAGELFF.

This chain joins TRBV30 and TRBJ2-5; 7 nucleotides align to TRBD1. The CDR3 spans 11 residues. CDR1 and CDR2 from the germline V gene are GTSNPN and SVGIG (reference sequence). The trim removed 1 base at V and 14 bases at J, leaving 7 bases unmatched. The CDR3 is CAWSASDRKYF. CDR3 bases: TGTGCCTGGAGTGCATCGGACAGGAAATACTTC.

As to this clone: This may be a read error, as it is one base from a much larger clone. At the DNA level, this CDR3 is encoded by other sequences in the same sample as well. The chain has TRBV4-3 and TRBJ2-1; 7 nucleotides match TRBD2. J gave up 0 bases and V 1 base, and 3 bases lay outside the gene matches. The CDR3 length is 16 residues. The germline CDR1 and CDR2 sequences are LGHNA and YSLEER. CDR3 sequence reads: CASSQGLAGSYNEQFF. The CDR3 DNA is TGCGCCAGCAGCCAAGGACTAGCAGGCTCCTACAATGAGCAGTTCTTC.

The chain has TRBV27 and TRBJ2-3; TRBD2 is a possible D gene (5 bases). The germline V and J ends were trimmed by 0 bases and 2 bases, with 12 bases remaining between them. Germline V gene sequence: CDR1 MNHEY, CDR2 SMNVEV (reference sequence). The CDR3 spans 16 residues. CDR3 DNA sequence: TGTGCCAGCAGTTTATCGTGGCGGGCCCACACAGATACGCAGTATTTT. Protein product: CASSLSWRAHTDTQYF.

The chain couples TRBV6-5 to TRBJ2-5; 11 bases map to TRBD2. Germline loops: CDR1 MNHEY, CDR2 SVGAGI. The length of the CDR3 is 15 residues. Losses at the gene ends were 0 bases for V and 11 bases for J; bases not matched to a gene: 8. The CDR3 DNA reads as TGTGCCAGCAGTTACTCGACTAGCGGGACTAGGTCTCAGTACTTC. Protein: CASSYSTSGTRSQYF.

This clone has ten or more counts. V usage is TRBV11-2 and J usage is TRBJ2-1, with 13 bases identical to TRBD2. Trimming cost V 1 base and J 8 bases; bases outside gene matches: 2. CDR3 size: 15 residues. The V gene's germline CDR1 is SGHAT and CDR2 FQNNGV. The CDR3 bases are TGTGCCAGCAGCTTAGGGACTAGCGGGAGAGATGAGCAGTTCTTC. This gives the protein CASSLGTSGRDEQFF.

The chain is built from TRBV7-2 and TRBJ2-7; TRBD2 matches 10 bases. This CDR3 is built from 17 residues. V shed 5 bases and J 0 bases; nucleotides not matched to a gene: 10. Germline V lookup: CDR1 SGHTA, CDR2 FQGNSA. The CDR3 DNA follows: TGTGCCAGCAGCCCAGGACTAGCGGCCCTATACTCCTACGAGCAGTACTTC. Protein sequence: CASSPGLAALYSYEQYF.